This TCR beta chain was recovered during a study of T cells after yellow fever vaccination. Overall study results and limits: Reappearance after the booster was seen for most primary-vaccination clones, at roughly 96% CD4 and about 90% CD8.

TCRdb reprocessed the 5' RACE reads via MiXCR and lists one record per CDR3 protein. The profile shows 300,000 to 400,000 distinct CDR3 sequences, roughly 8.7% of them singletons. For this clonotype: Its antigen is as yet unknown.

CDR3 length: 13 residues. V gave up 5 bases and J gave up 6 bases; unmatched junction bases: 4. Germline-derived CDR1 and CDR2 are SGHTA and FQGNSA. The source was PBMCs, collected on the day of the first yellow fever vaccination. This rearrangement joins TRBV7-2 to TRBJ2-4; TRBD1 aligns across 7 bases. The TCR sequence derives from a man aged 18 to 30 who received the YFV17D yellow fever vaccine. CDR3: CASSVTGINIQYF. The CDR3 coding sequence is TGTGCCAGCAGCGTGACAGGGATAAACATTCAGTACTTC.